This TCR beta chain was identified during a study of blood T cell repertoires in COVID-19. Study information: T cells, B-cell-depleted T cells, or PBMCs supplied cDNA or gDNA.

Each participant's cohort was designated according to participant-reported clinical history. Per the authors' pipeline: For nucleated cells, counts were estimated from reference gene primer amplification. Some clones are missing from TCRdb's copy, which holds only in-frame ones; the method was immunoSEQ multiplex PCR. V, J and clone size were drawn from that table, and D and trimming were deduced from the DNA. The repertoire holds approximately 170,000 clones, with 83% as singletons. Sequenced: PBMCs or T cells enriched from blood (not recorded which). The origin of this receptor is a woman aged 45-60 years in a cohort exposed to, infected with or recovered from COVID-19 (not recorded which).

Here the CDR3 reads CASSPRPGQGINEQFF. The CDR3 bases are TGCGCCAGCAGCCCGCGACCGGGACAGGGTATCAATGAGCAGTTCTTC. This chain uses TRBV4-3 with TRBJ2-1; TRBD1 matches 9 bases. J was trimmed by 6 bases and V by 4 bases; bases with no gene match: 10. The CDR3 has 16 amino acids. CDR1 LGHNA and CDR2 YSLEER come from the germline V gene.